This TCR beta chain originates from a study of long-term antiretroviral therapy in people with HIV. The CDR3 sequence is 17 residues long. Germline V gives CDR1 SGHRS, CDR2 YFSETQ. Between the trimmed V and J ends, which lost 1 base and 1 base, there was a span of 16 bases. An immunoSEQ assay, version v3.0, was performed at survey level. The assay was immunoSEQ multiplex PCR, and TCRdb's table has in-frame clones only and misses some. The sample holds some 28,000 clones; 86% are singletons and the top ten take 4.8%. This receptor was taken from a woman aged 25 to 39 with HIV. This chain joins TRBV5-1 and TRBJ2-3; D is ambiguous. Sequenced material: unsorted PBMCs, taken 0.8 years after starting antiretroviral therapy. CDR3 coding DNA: TGCGCCAGCAGCTTGTCTCGGCGTCTGGGCCGCACAGATACGCAGTATTTT. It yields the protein CASSLSRRLGRTDTQYF. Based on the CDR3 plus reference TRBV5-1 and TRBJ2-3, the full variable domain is KAGVTQTPRYLIKTRGQQVTLSCSPISGHRSVSWYQQTPGQGLQFLFEYFSETQRNKGNFPGRFSGRQFSNSRSEMNVSTLELGDSALYLCASSLSRRLGRTDTQYFGPGTRLTVL.